One and the same sample provided the 10 T cell receptor beta chains below, sequenced in a study of post-analysis software for immune sequencing data. The study's findings and limits: Compared with controls, patients had more of 4 or 5 TRBV segments, including TRBV5-6, TRBV5-1 and TRBV20-1.

These receptors' targets are unknown. TCR beta cDNA libraries had unique molecular identifiers. TCRdb reprocessed the PCR reads via MiXCR and lists one record per CDR3 protein. The sample has approximately 730,000 distinct CDR3 sequences, about 43% seen once; the top ten hold approximately 4.4%. Source material: blood. The source is a girl between 10 and 17 years old with multiple sclerosis.

This clonotype was detected only a few times. The chain couples TRBV12-3 or TRBV12-4 to TRBJ1-2; D gene unclear. With 8 bases removed from V and 2 bases from J, the gap between germline ends came to 12 bases. The CDR3 consists of 13 residues. CDR3 DNA sequence: TGTGCCAGCGGATATTCGCCGAACTATGGCTACACCTTC. Its protein is CASGYSPNYGYTF.

The chain uses TRBV5-1 and TRBJ1-5, with 7 bases aligning to TRBD1. The CDR3 has 17 amino acids. From germline, CDR1 is SGHRS and CDR2 YFSETQ. Germline trimming cut 2 bases from V and 2 bases from J; bases unmatched to any gene: 10. The chain's CDR3 is CASSLKQGRVRNQPQHF. CDR3 nucleotides: TGCGCCAGCAGCTTAAAACAGGGGAGGGTACGCAATCAGCCCCAGCATTTT.

This clonotype was counted a single time. The V gene is TRBV24-1, the J gene TRBJ2-3; D is uncertain. The CDR3 covers 14 residues. V was trimmed by 0 bases and J by 2 bases, leaving 5 bases between them. Germline values: CDR1 KGHDR, CDR2 SFDVKD. DNA for the CDR3: TGTGCCACCAGTGATTTGACGCTCACAGATACGCAGTATTTT. Its translation is CATSDLTLTDTQYF.

This clonotype was detected only a few times. CDR3 sequence (DNA): TGCAGTGCTAGGATTGCCACCTCGAACATTCAGTACTTC. It codes for CSARIATSNIQYF. The chain couples TRBV20-1 to TRBJ2-4; D uncertain. Germline V gives CDR1 DFQATT, CDR2 SNEGSKA (reference sequence). V was trimmed by 3 bases and J by 7 bases, leaving 13 bases between them. The CDR3 spans 13 residues.

The V and J genes are TRBV5-1 and TRBJ2-3; D is unclear. The CDR3 is 15 residues long. V gave up 1 base and J gave up 1 base, with 10 bases separating them. Germline V gene lookup returns CDR1 SGHRS and CDR2 YFSETQ. The CDR3 loop is CASSLRRLGTDTQYF. The CDR3 nucleotides are TGCGCCAGCAGCTTGAGGCGGTTAGGCACAGATACGCAGTATTTT.

On this clonotype itself: An end of the junction does not agree with germline; a read error may underlie this. The chain uses TRBV7-9 and TRBJ2-1; a possible D gene is TRBD2 (6 bases). Looked up from germline, CDR1 is SEHNR and CDR2 is FQNEAQ (reference sequence). The CDR3 is 15 residues long. The DNA of the CDR3 is TGTGCCAGCAGCCCTCACCGGGAGTACTACAATGGGCAGTTCTTC. Translated, it gives CASSPHREYYNGQFF.

The rearrangement uses TRBV6-2 or TRBV6-3 and TRBJ2-3; D unresolved. The CDR3 is 15 residues long. Trimming removed 1 base from V and 5 bases from J, with 13 bases in between. The germline V gene encodes CDR1 MNHEY and CDR2 SVGEGT. This CDR3 reads CASSYFPGQGDTQYF. CDR3 nucleotides: TGTGCCAGCAGTTACTTCCCAGGTCAAGGAGATACGCAGTATTTT.

The CDR3 protein is CASSPPGTSGFSYNEQFF. The CDR3 coding sequence is TGTGCCAGCAGTCCGCCCGGGACTAGCGGCTTCTCCTACAATGAGCAGTTCTTC. The V gene is TRBV6-1, the J gene TRBJ2-1, with 11 bases aligning to TRBD2. The CDR3 loop spans 18 amino acids. CDR1 and CDR2 (germline): MNHNS, SASEGT. The junction had 9 bases not matched to a gene; V was cut back by 5 bases and J by 0 bases.

This clonotype was counted a few times. The chain combines TRBV7-2 with TRBJ1-6, with TRBD1 matching 7 bases. The CDR3 sequence is 16 residues long. The V segment lost 5 bases and the J segment 10 bases; nucleotides outside the gene matches: 14. CDR1 SGHTA and CDR2 FQGNSA come from the germline V gene. CDR3 sequence: CASSLLGKGAGSPLHF. The CDR3, as DNA: TGTGCCAGCAGCCTTTTGGGGAAGGGGGCTGGATCACCCCTCCACTTT.

J is TRBJ1-2 and V is TRBV6-5; the D gene is possibly TRBD1 (6 bases). Germline CDR1 MNHEY, CDR2 SVGAGI. This CDR3 spans 15 amino acids. The V end lost 5 bases, the J end lost 5 bases, and 18 bases lay between the germline ends. The CDR3 loop reads CASSVSVRGWYGYTF. CDR3 in DNA: TGTGCCAGCAGTGTCTCAGTCAGGGGTTGGTATGGCTACACCTTC.